A single sample is the source of the 3 T cell receptor beta chains below, sequenced in a study of T-cell reconstitution after alpha-beta-depleted transplantation in children. Preparation of the TCRbeta library was carried out with unique molecular identifiers. One entry per CDR3 protein results from TCRdb running MiXCR on the PCR reads. The sample lists approximately 200,000 distinct CDR3 sequences, 13% to 15% occurring once. This sample comprised PBMCs from the stem cell graft donor, obtained from the stem cell graft. Every receptor here comes from a human donor who donated a stem cell graft to a child with acute lymphoblastic leukemia.

This clonotype has a handful of counts. The CDR3 nucleotides are TGTGCCAGCAGTTTAGCCCCTGGGACTAGCGGGAGCGGTGGGGAGCTGTTTTTT. This encodes CASSLAPGTSGSGGELFF. J is TRBJ2-2 and V is TRBV12-3 or TRBV12-4, with 14 positions matching TRBD2. There are 18 residues in the CDR3. With V trimmed by 0 bases and J by 8 bases, 8 bases remained unmatched.

This clonotype was found many times. This chain joins TRBV20-1 and TRBJ2-5, with 8 bases that match TRBD2. The V and J ends lost 3 bases and 3 bases, in that order; junction bases with no gene match: 9. The germline CDR1 and CDR2 sequences are DFQATT and SNEGSKA (reference sequence). The CDR3 is 15 residues long. In DNA form, the CDR3 reads TGCAGTGCTAGGATTCCCGGGACTAGAAAAGAGACCCAGTACTTC. Translation gives CSARIPGTRKETQYF.

This clonotype was recorded many times. The DNA for the CDR3 is TGTGCCAGTCGGTTGGGGGTTAATTCACCCCTCCACTTT. Amino acids: CASRLGVNSPLHF. The genes are TRBV12-3 or TRBV12-4 and TRBJ1-6; a weak D match, TRBD1 (5 bases). This CDR3 is 13 amino acids long. Deletions cut 9 bases from V and 6 bases from J, with 12 bases between.